The 26 T cell receptor beta chains below were found in one sample sequenced in a study of STAT5B mutations in CD4+ large granular lymphocyte leukemia. Measured with immunoSEQ multiplex PCR; TCRdb has only the in-frame clones, and not every one. The table includes around 30,000 clones, roughly 76% detected once. What was sequenced was CD4+ T cells from blood buffy coats. The source of these receptors is a human donor in good health.

The V call is TRBV9, the J call TRBJ1-1; TRBD1 might be the D (6 bases). The V and J ends lost 4 bases and 4 bases respectively, with 14 bases between them. The CDR3 runs 14 residues. CDR1 and CDR2 from the germline V gene are SGDLS and YYNGEE. The CDR3 DNA reads TGTGCCAGCAGCCTTACGGGACACCCCACTGAAGCTTTCTTT. Translation gives CASSLTGHPTEAFF.

V is TRBV6-1 and J is TRBJ2-7, with D possibly being TRBD1 (5 bases). Germline CDR1 MNHNS, CDR2 SASEGT. This CDR3 is 13 amino acids long. V shed 3 bases and J shed 2 bases, with 8 bases lying between them. The CDR3 loop reads CASSDGRAYEQYF. The CDR3 DNA reads as TGTGCCAGCAGTGACGGCAGGGCCTACGAGCAGTACTTC.

The chain combines TRBV7-9 with TRBJ1-4; D remains ambiguous. The CDR3 has 15 amino acids. The V end was cut by 1 base, the J end by 4 bases, with 10 bases between. Germline assignment: CDR1 SEHNR and CDR2 FQNEAQ (reference sequence). The CDR3 DNA reads as TGTGCCAGCAGCTTAGGCCAGGAGTTTAATGAAAAACTGTTTTTT. Protein sequence: CASSLGQEFNEKLFF.

The chain couples TRBV5-5 to TRBJ1-1; D is possibly TRBD1 (5 bases). From germline, CDR1 is SGHKS and CDR2 YYEKEE (reference sequence). Trimming cost V 2 bases and J 5 bases, with 13 bases left between them. This CDR3 is 14 amino acids long. DNA of the CDR3: TGTGCCAGCAGCTTCGGGGGGGTAGGGACTGAAGCTTTCTTT. This gives the protein CASSFGGVGTEAFF.

The chain combines TRBV30 with TRBJ2-3, with 8 positions matching TRBD1. The CDR3 is 13 amino acids. Trimming cost V 0 bases and J 4 bases; bases outside gene matches: 0. Germline V gene lookup returns CDR1 GTSNPN and CDR2 SVGIG (reference sequence). In nucleotides, the CDR3 is TGTGCCTGGAGTGTACAGGGGGCAGATACGCAGTATTTT. This codes for CAWSVQGADTQYF. Full variable domain (outside the CDR3, taken from reference TRBV30 and TRBJ2-3): SQTIHQWPATLVQPVGSPLSLECTVEGTSNPNLYWYRQAAGRGLQLLFYSVGIGQISSEVPQNLSASRPQDRQFILSSKKLLLSDSGFYLCAWSVQGADTQYFGPGTRLTVL.

The chain recombines TRBV6-5 with TRBJ2-7; possibly TRBD1 or TRBD2 for D (5 bases each). The V gene's germline CDR1 is MNHEY and CDR2 SVGAGI. Trimming stripped 5 bases from V and 7 bases from J, with 15 bases between. The CDR3 is made up of 13 amino acids. The CDR3 protein is CASSRDPRAEQYF. DNA of the CDR3: TGTGCCAGCAGTCGGGACCCGCGTGCTGAGCAGTACTTC.

V usage is TRBV19 and J usage is TRBJ2-7; perhaps TRBD1 as D (5 bases). CDR1 and CDR2 (germline): LNHDA, SQIVND (reference sequence). The germline V and J ends were trimmed by 5 bases and 1 base, with 18 bases remaining between them. The CDR3 has 16 residues. The CDR3 sequence is CASSDGPGRGSYEQYF. The DNA of the CDR3 is TGTGCCAGTAGTGACGGACCGGGTAGGGGATCCTACGAGCAGTACTTC.

This sequence joins TRBV6-1 and TRBJ1-5; D remains ambiguous. The V gene lost 8 bases and the J gene lost 9 bases, with 14 bases spanning the gap. The CDR3 length is 12 residues. CDR1 is MNHNS and CDR2 is SASEGT in the germline V gene. The CDR3 coding sequence is TGTGCCAGCCAACAGACCCCGGGGCCCCAGCATTTT. Its translation is CASQQTPGPQHF.

V and J are TRBV27 and TRBJ2-2; 8 bases are shared with TRBD1. CDR1 is MNHEY, CDR2 SMNVEV, per germline (reference sequence). This CDR3 contains 18 residues. The trim removed 4 bases at V and 1 base at J, leaving 11 bases unmatched. Here the CDR3 DNA reads TGTGCCAGCAGTTCTCTCACCGGGACAGGATTGAACACCGGGGAGCTGTTTTTT. Its translation is CASSSLTGTGLNTGELFF.

This clone was counted only a few times. The CDR3 DNA is TGTGCCAGCAGCGTAGGGGCCTTCAATCAGCCCCAGCATTTT. Amino acid sequence: CASSVGAFNQPQHF. The chain employs TRBV9 and TRBJ1-5, with unresolved D. The germline V and J ends were trimmed by 0 bases and 3 bases, with 7 bases remaining between them. Germline CDR1 is SGDLS and CDR2 is YYNGEE. CDR3 length: 14 amino acids.

This chain's CDR3 is CASSLGSTPETQYF. In nucleotides, the CDR3 is TGTGCCAGCAGCTTGGGTTCCACGCCAGAGACCCAGTACTTC. The chain combines TRBV11-2 with TRBJ2-5; no definite D call. This CDR3 is 14 amino acids long. V was shortened by 3 bases and J by 4 bases, with 12 bases between the two germline ends. Germline CDR1 and CDR2: SGHAT and FQNNGV.

V and J are TRBV9 and TRBJ1-1; D uncertain. Trimming shortened V by 4 bases and J by 1 base, and 14 bases separated the two germline ends. CDR3 length equals 15 residues. Germline V gives CDR1 SGDLS, CDR2 YYNGEE. This CDR3 reads CASSPRGRGNTEAFF. The DNA for the CDR3 is TGTGCCAGCAGCCCCCGAGGTCGCGGGAACACTGAAGCTTTCTTT.

J is TRBJ1-1 and V is TRBV4-1; no clear D gene. Trimming took off 1 base at V and 0 bases at J, with 12 bases between the two ends. This CDR3 has 16 amino acids. Germline V gene sequence: CDR1 MGHRA, CDR2 YSYEKL. The CDR3 loop is CASSQVPPGLNTEAFF. The CDR3, as DNA: TGCGCCAGCAGCCAAGTCCCCCCGGGGTTGAACACTGAAGCTTTCTTT.

The chain joins TRBV6-5 to TRBJ2-1; D might be TRBD2 (5 bases). V shed 0 bases and J shed 6 bases, with 12 bases lying between them. This CDR3 comprises 15 residues. The V gene's germline CDR1 is MNHEY and CDR2 SVGAGI. As DNA, the CDR3 is TGTGCCAGCAGTTACTCACCTCAGACTACCAATGAGCAGTTCTTC. Amino acid sequence: CASSYSPQTTNEQFF.

This sequence joins TRBV7-9 and TRBJ1-4; D is perhaps TRBD1 (5 bases). From germline, CDR1 is SEHNR and CDR2 FQNEAQ (reference sequence). The CDR3 consists of 16 residues. The V gene lost 1 base and the J gene lost 7 bases, with 16 bases spanning the gap. CDR3: CASSLGDLSRGEKLFF. The CDR3 region has the DNA TGTGCCAGCAGCTTAGGGGACCTGAGTAGGGGTGAAAAACTGTTTTTT.

This chain joins TRBV27 and TRBJ2-5; 8 bases agree with TRBD1. The end of the DNA is better explained by TRBJ2-7, so the J call may be wrong. The CDR3 extends over 14 amino acids. Germline CDR1 and CDR2: MNHEY and SMNVEV (reference sequence). CDR3 sequence: CASSKQGVNYEQYF. In DNA, the CDR3 is TGTGCCAGCAGCAAACAGGGGGTCAACTACGAGCAGTACTTC.

The chain combines TRBV6-5 with TRBJ1-2; 7 nucleotides match TRBD1. The CDR3 extends over 13 amino acids. V shed 6 bases and J 8 bases; nucleotides not matched to a gene: 9. CDR1 MNHEY and CDR2 SVGAGI come from the germline V gene. The CDR3 sequence: CASSLQGGYGYTF. The DNA for the CDR3 is TGTGCCAGCAGCCTCCAGGGGGGGTACGGCTACACCTTC.

The V gene is TRBV30, the J gene TRBJ1-1, with a possible D match to TRBD1 (5 bases). Germline V gives CDR1 GTSNPN, CDR2 SVGIG (reference sequence). The CDR3 covers 14 residues. Trimming took 3 bases from V and 3 from J, leaving 14 bases between them. In nucleotides, the CDR3 is TGTGCCTGGAGCCTTTGGGGGTGGGACACTGAAGCTTTCTTT. This sequence encodes CAWSLWGWDTEAFF.

The chain links TRBV30 to TRBJ1-4; no definite D call. Trimming pared 2 bases from V and 5 bases from J, leaving 9 bases between. The length of the CDR3 is 13 residues. Germline V gene lookup returns CDR1 GTSNPN and CDR2 SVGIG (reference sequence). The CDR3 DNA reads as TGTGCCTGGAGTTGGCGGAAGAATGAAAAACTGTTTTTT. Residues: CAWSWRKNEKLFF.

There are a few counts of this clone. The rearrangement links TRBV7-2 to TRBJ1-5; D gene unclear. With 4 bases removed from V and 6 bases from J, the gap between germline ends came to 10 bases. Germline assignment: CDR1 SGHTA and CDR2 FQGNSA. This CDR3 region has 13 residues. The DNA for the CDR3 is TGTGCCAGCAGCTCCCGCCGGGCTCAGCCCCAGCATTTT. Translated: CASSSRRAQPQHF. Together with reference TRBV7-2 and TRBJ1-5, the CDR3 gives the full variable domain: GAGVSQSPSNKVTEKGKDVELRCDPISGHTALYWYRQSLGQGLEFLIYFQGNSAPDKSGLPSDRFSAERTGGSVSTLTIQRTQQEDSAVYLCASSSRRAQPQHFGDGTRLSIL.

The chain has TRBV20-1 and TRBJ1-2, with TRBD1 as a possible D gene (5 bases). Trimming cost V 6 bases and J 5 bases, with 10 bases left between them. CDR1 and CDR2 from the germline V gene are DFQATT and SNEGSKA (reference sequence). The length of the CDR3 is 11 residues. The CDR3 bases are TGCAGTGCCCGCAGGGAGTATGGCTACACCTTC. It is translated as CSARREYGYTF.

This clone has a handful of counts. CDR3 region: CASSSGQGTAEAFF. The CDR3 DNA reads TGTGCCAGCAGCTCGGGACAGGGAACGGCTGAAGCTTTCTTT. The rearrangement uses TRBV5-4 and TRBJ1-1; 9 bases align to TRBD1. Germline CDR1 reads SGHNT; CDR2 reads YYREEE (reference sequence). The CDR3 covers 14 residues. The V gene end was trimmed by 3 bases and the J gene end by 6 bases; junction bases not matched to a gene: 6.

Of note for this clone: The sample contains more than one DNA sequence encoding this CDR3. The chain couples TRBV6-1 to TRBJ1-2; TRBD1 aligns across 10 bases. With 6 bases clipped from V and 8 bases from J, the junction kept 9 bases outside the gene matches. The germline V gene encodes CDR1 MNHNS and CDR2 SASEGT. This CDR3 has 14 amino acids. For the CDR3, the DNA is TGTGCCAGCAGCGACCGGGACAGGGGACCAGGCTACACCTTC. Protein product: CASSDRDRGPGYTF.

This chain links TRBV11-2 with TRBJ2-2; D is tentatively TRBD1 or TRBD2 (5 bases each). This CDR3 is 15 amino acids long. V lost 1 base and J 3 bases, leaving 9 bases between the germline ends. Germline assignment: CDR1 SGHAT and CDR2 FQNNGV. Here the CDR3 DNA reads TGTGCCAGCAGCTTAGTGGGACCCCACACCGGGGAGCTGTTTTTT. Its translation: CASSLVGPHTGELFF.

The J gene is TRBJ2-7, the V gene TRBV6-5, with D tentatively TRBD1 (6 bases). Trimming left V 6 bases short and J 3 bases short, with 9 bases between. CDR1 is MNHEY and CDR2 is SVGAGI in the germline V gene. CDR3 length equals 12 residues. CDR3 sequence (DNA): TGTGCCAGCAGACGGGACAACTACGAGCAGTACTTC. Translation gives CASRRDNYEQYF.

The chain links TRBV6-5 to TRBJ2-1, with D unclear. CDR1 and CDR2 from the germline V gene are MNHEY and SVGAGI. Deletions cut 4 bases from V and 10 bases from J, with 11 bases between. The CDR3 extends over 12 amino acids. CDR3 sequence (DNA): TGTGCCAGCAGTTTCCGGACGGGCGAGCAGTTCTTC. Translating it yields CASSFRTGEQFF.